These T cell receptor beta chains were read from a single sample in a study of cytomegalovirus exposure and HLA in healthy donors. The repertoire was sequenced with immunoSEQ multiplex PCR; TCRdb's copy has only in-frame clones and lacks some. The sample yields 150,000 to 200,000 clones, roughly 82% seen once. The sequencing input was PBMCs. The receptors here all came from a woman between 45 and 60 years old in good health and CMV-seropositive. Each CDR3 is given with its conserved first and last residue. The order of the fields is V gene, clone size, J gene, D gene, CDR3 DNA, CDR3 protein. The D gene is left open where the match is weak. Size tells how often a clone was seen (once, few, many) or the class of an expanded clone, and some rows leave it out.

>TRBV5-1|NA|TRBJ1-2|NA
TGCGCCAGCAGCTTGGCTTTGGCAACCTATGGCTACACCTTC
CASSLALATYGYTF
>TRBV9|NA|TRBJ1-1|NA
TGTGCCAGTGGCCTGGGCCGAGATACTGAAGCTTTCTTT
CASGLGRDTEAFF
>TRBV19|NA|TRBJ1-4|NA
TGTGCCAGTAAGATCTCCGGGCGGGGATGGGAAAAACTGTTTTTT
CASKISGRGWEKLFF
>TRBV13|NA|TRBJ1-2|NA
TGTGCCAGCAAATTTTCCGGGAATATCTATGGCTACACCTTC
CASKFSGNIYGYTF
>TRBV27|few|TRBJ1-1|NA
TGTGCCAGCAGTTCCAGAATGAACACTGAAGCTTTCTTT
CASSSRMNTEAFF
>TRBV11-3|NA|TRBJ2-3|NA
TGTGCCAGCAGCTACACAACAGATACGCAGTATTTT
CASSYTTDTQYF
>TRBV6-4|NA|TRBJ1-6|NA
TGTGCCAGCAGTGTCTCGATAGATTCACCCCTCCACTTT
CASSVSIDSPLHF
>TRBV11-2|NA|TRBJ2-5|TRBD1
TGTGCCAGCAGCTTAACACCCGGGACAGGGGGCCTGCGGGAGACCCAGTACTTC
CASSLTPGTGGLRETQYF
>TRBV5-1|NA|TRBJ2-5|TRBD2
TGCGCCAGCAGCTCTAGCGGGGGCTACCAAGAGACCCAGTACTTC
CASSSSGGYQETQYF
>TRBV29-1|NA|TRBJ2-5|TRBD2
TGCAGCGTTGTCACTAGCGGGGGGGAGACCCAGTACTTC
CSVVTSGGETQYF
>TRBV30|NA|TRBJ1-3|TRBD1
TGTGCCTGGAGTGTAAGGGGGCTTGGAAACACCATATATTTT
CAWSVRGLGNTIYF
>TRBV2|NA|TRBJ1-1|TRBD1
TGTGCCAGCAGCGATACCCAAAACACGGGACAGGGGGTTATGGACACTGAAGCTTTCTTT
CASSDTQNTGQGVMDTEAFF
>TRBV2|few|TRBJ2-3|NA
TGTGCCAGCAGTGAGTCCATCAGGTCTGATACGCAGTATTTT
CASSESIRSDTQYF
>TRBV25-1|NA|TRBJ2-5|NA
TGTGCCAGCAGTGAATGGAGTAAGGGGGGGGGACAAGAGACCCAGTACTTC
CASSEWSKGGGQETQYF
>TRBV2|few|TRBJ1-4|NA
TGTGCCAGCAGTGAAGGACAGCTTGCAACTAATGAAAAACTGTTTTTT
CASSEGQLATNEKLFF
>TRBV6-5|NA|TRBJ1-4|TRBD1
TGTGCCAGCGCGCGACAGGGGAGTAATGAAAAACTGTTTTTT
CASARQGSNEKLFF
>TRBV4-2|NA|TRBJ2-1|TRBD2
TGTGCCAGCAGCCGTCCCGGGACTAGCGGGGGGTACAATGAGCAGTTCTTC
CASSRPGTSGGYNEQFF
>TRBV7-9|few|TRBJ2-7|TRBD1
TGTGCCAGCAGCCAACTCCCGGGACAGGGATCCGACGAGCAGTACTTC
CASSQLPGQGSDEQYF
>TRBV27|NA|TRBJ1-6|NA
TGTGCCAGCAGTTTACTCGGGAAAGGCTCACCCCTCCACTTT
CASSLLGKGSPLHF
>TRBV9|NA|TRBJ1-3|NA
TGTGCCAGCAGTCGCGATACCTTTGGAAACACCATATATTTT
CASSRDTFGNTIYF
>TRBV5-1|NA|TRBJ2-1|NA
TGCGCCAGCAGCTTGGACCCCCCAACTGGGGGGGCGGATGAGCAGTTCTTC
CASSLDPPTGGADEQFF
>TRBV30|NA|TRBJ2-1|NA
TGTGCCTGGAGCCCCCGTAGGGGTGAGCAGTTCTTC
CAWSPRRGEQFF
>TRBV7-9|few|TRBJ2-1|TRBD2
TGTGCCAGCAGCTCGCCTTATGGGAGCGGGGGCCGAGCTTACAATGAGCAGTTCTTC
CASSSPYGSGGRAYNEQFF
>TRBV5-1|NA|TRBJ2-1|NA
TGCGCCAGCAGCCCCGGCTCCCCGAGGGATGAGCAGTTCTTC
CASSPGSPRDEQFF
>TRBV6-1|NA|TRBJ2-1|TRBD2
TGTGCCCTCCAAATAGCGGGGGGGTTTAATGAGCAGTTCTTC
CALQIAGGFNEQFF
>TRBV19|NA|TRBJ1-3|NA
TGTGCCAGCAGACTATCCTTAAGAGTGGGAAACACCATATATTTT
CASRLSLRVGNTIYF
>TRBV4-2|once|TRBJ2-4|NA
TGTGCCAGCAGCCAGGCAGGGACTGGGAACATTCAGTACTTC
CASSQAGTGNIQYF
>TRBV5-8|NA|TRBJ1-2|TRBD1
TGTGCCAGCAGAAACAGGGGACAGGGGGCCCATGGCTACACCTTC
CASRNRGQGAHGYTF
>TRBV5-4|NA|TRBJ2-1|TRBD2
TGTGCCAGCAGCGGCCCGGGGAGCGGGGCTTCGGGGCAGTTCTTC
CASSGPGSGASGQFF
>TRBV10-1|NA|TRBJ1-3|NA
TGCGCCAGTGTAAGGGGCGTATCCGGAAACACCATATATTTT
CASVRGVSGNTIYF
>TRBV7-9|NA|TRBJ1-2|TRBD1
TGTGCCAGCAGCGGCAGGGGGGATGGCTACACCTTC
CASSGRGDGYTF
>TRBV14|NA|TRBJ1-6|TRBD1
TGTGCCAGCAGCCAACAGGGGGCCAGTCTCACACCCCTCCACTTT
CASSQQGASLTPLHF
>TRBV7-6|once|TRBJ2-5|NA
TGTGCCAGCAGCCTTATCCCGGTCGAGGGCACAGAGACCCAGTACTTC
CASSLIPVEGTETQYF
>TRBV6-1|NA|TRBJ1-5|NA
TGTGCCAGCGTCAAGACAGTGAGCAATCAGCCCCAGCATTTT
CASVKTVSNQPQHF
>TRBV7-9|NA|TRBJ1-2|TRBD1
TGTGCCAGCAGCTTAACCGACAGGGCCACTTACACCTTC
CASSLTDRATYTF
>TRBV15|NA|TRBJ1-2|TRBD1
TGTGCCACCAGCAGGGCCGGGACAGGGATCTTTAACTATGGCTACACCTTC
CATSRAGTGIFNYGYTF
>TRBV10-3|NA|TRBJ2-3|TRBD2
TGTGCCATCAGGGGTAGCGGGTCGGGGGATACGCAGTATTTT
CAIRGSGSGDTQYF
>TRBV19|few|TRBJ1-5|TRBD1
TGTGCCAGTAGTAAACAGGGGGGTCAGCCCCAGCATTTT
CASSKQGGQPQHF
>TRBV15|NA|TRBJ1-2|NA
TGTGCCACCAGCAGAGATCTGCAGGGAGGTTACACCTTC
CATSRDLQGGYTF
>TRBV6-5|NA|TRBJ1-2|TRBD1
TGTGCCAGCAGTTACTCACTTACAGGGGGCAACTATGGCTACACCTTC
CASSYSLTGGNYGYTF
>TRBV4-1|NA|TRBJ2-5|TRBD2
TGCGTCAGCAGCCAACGGGGCGGGGGGGCCCTGGAGACCCAGTACTTC
CVSSQRGGGALETQYF
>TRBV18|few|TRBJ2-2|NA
TGTGCCAGCTCGCGTCAGGCCACCGGGGAGCTGTTTTTT
CASSRQATGELFF
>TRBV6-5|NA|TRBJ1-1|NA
TGTGCCAGCATCCTGACCCCCGGGGACACTGAAGCTTTCTTT
CASILTPGDTEAFF
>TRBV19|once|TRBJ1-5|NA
TGTGCCAGTAGTATTCAGTCATCTCAGCCCCAGCATTTT
CASSIQSSQPQHF
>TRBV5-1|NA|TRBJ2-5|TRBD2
TGCGCCAGCAGCTTGGCGGGACTAGCAGGGGAGACCCAGTACTTC
CASSLAGLAGETQYF
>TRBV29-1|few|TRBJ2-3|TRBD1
TGCAGCATTTCGGGACAGAGCACAGATACGCAGTATTTT
CSISGQSTDTQYF